These 6 T cell receptor beta chains were all obtained from the same sample, sequenced in a study of shared clonotypes between healthy human individuals. Assay used: immunoSEQ multiplex PCR; TCRdb lists only in-frame clones, some missing. The sample consists of millions of clones, 85% to 95% of them appearing once. Specimen: naive CD4+ T cells sorted from blood. The subset is: CD45RA+ positively selected. All receptors derive from a man aged 18 to 29 in good health.

The chain has TRBV9 and TRBJ2-1, with D possibly matching TRBD1 (5 bases). The CDR3 runs 16 residues. V was cut by 4 bases and J by 0 bases, with 14 bases left in between. The germline V gene encodes CDR1 SGDLS and CDR2 YYNGEE. The CDR3: CASSRGHSSSYNEQFF. CDR3 DNA: TGTGCCAGCAGCCGAGGACACTCGAGCTCCTACAATGAGCAGTTCTTC.

The V gene is TRBV5-6, the J gene TRBJ2-7; TRBD1 aligns across 8 bases. V was pared by 0 bases and J by 6 bases, with 5 bases of the junction left unmatched. This CDR3 is 14 amino acids long. Germline assignment: CDR1 SGHDT and CDR2 YYEEEE. The CDR3 DNA reads TGTGCCAGCAGCTTGGGGACAGGGTATCGCGAGCAGTACTTC. This sequence encodes CASSLGTGYREQYF.

The chain is built from TRBV18 and TRBJ2-7; D is ambiguous. The germline V and J ends were trimmed by 6 bases and 7 bases, with 16 bases remaining between them. CDR1 is KGHSH and CDR2 is LQKENI in the germline V gene. The CDR3 runs to 13 residues. CDR3 loop: CASSPPWALEQYF. For the CDR3, the DNA is TGTGCCAGCTCCCCGCCCTGGGCGTTAGAGCAGTACTTC.

This chain connects TRBV2 to TRBJ1-1, with D uncertain. Germline assignment: CDR1 SNHLY and CDR2 FYNNEI. Trimming removed 8 bases from V and 1 base from J, with 11 bases in between. This CDR3 has 13 residues. The CDR3 reads CASGRAENTEAFF. The CDR3 coding sequence is TGTGCCAGCGGCCGGGCCGAGAACACTGAAGCTTTCTTT.

The chain links TRBV25-1 to TRBJ1-5; TRBD1 matches 11 bases. J lost 6 bases, V lost 3 bases, and 4 bases had no gene match. This CDR3 contains 15 residues. Per the germline V gene, CDR1 is MGHDK and CDR2 is SYGVNS. Here the CDR3 reads CASSESGTGGQPQHF. DNA of the CDR3: TGTGCCAGCAGTGAGTCCGGGACAGGGGGTCAGCCCCAGCATTTT.

The chain combines TRBV29-1 with TRBJ1-2; D gene ambiguous. The germline V and J ends were trimmed by 7 bases and 2 bases, with 14 bases remaining between them. The germline V gene has CDR1 SQVTM and CDR2 ANQGSEA. The CDR3 spans 13 residues. The CDR3 nucleotides read TGCAGCGCAACTTTGCGGGAGAACTATGGCTACACCTTC. It is translated as CSATLRENYGYTF. The variable domain in full, completed from reference TRBV29-1 and TRBJ1-2, reads SAVISQKPSRDICQRGTSLTIQCQVDSQVTMMFWYRQQPGQSLTLIATANQGSEATYESGFVIDKFPISRPNLTFSTLTVSNMSPEDSSIYLCSATLRENYGYTFGSGTRLTVV.